What follows is one T cell receptor (beta chain) and its context. J was trimmed by 10 bases and V by 6 bases; bases with no gene match: 10. Germline values: CDR1 MDHEN, CDR2 SYDVKM. This CDR3 spans 16 amino acids. These data come from a study of blood T cell repertoires in COVID-19. The protocol was immunoSEQ multiplex PCR, while the TCRdb copy is restricted to in-frame clones and leaves out a portion. The repertoire holds about 290,000 clones, around four fifths seen once, with around 3.9% in the top ten. The sequence came from a woman aged 50 to 60 with active or convalescent COVID-19. The gene calls are TRBV28 and TRBJ1-6, with TRBD1 matching over 12 bases. Sequenced: peripheral blood. The CDR3 bases are TGTGCCAGCAGATCTGGGACAGGGGGCGCGCTCTCACCCCTCCACTTT. It translates to CASRSGTGGALSPLHF.